The TCR beta chain under discussion was sequenced for a study of T cell changes during pregnancy in multiple sclerosis. Method: immunoSEQ multiplex PCR; TCRdb's copy keeps in-frame clones and lacks some. The data hold 100,000 to 150,000 clones, with about 94% observed a single time. The CDR3 spans 13 residues. Germline CDR1 and CDR2: SGHNT and YYREEE (reference sequence). The V end lost 2 bases, the J end lost 5 bases, and 10 bases lay between the germline ends. This chain joins TRBV5-4 and TRBJ1-2, with a possible D match to TRBD1 (5 bases). The sequence was obtained from a female donor with multiple sclerosis, enrolled in a pregnancy study. Sample: peripheral blood, taken before pregnancy. The CDR3 protein is CASSLVDNYGYTF. For the CDR3, the DNA is TGTGCCAGCAGCTTAGTGGACAATTATGGCTACACCTTC.